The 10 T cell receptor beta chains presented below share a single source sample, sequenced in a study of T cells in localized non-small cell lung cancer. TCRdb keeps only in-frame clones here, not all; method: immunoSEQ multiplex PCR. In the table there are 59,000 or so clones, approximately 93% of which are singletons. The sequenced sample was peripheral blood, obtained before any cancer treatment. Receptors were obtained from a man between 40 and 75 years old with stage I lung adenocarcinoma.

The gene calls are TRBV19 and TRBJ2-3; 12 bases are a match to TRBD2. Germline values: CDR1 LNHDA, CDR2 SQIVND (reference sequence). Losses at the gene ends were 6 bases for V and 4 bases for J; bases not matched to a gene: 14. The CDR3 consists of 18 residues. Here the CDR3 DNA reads TGTGCCAGTAGAGAAATAGCTAGCGGGAGGGCCGGTCCAGATACGCAGTATTTT. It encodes CASREIASGRAGPDTQYF.

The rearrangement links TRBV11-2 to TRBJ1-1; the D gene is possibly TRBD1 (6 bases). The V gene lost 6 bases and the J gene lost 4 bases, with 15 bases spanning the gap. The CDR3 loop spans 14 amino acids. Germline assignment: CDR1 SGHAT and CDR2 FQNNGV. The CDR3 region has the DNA TGTGCCAGCAGGCTACAGGGCTCGGGCACTGAAGCTTTCTTT. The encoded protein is CASRLQGSGTEAFF.

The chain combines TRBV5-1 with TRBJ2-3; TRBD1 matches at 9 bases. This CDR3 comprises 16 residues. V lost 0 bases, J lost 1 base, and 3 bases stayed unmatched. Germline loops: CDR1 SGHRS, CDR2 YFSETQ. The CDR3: CASSLGTGAGTDTQYF. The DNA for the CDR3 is TGCGCCAGCAGCTTGGGGACAGGGGCTGGCACAGATACGCAGTATTTT.

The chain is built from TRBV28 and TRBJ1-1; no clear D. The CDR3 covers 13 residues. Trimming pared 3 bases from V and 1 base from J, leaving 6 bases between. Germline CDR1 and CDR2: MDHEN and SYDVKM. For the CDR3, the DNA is TGTGCCAGCAGTTTTTCCGAGAACACTGAAGCTTTCTTT. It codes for CASSFSENTEAFF.

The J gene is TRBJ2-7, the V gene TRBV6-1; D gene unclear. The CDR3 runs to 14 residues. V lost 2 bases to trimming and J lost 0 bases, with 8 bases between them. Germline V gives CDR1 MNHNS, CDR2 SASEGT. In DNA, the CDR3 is TGTGCCAGCAGTGAAAAACCTCCCTCCTACGAGCAGTACTTC. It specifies CASSEKPPSYEQYF.

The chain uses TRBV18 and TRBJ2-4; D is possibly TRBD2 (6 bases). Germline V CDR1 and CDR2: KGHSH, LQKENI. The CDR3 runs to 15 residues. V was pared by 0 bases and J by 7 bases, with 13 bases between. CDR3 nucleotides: TGTGCCAGCTCACCACCGAGCATTGGGGGGAACATTCAGTACTTC. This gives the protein CASSPPSIGGNIQYF.

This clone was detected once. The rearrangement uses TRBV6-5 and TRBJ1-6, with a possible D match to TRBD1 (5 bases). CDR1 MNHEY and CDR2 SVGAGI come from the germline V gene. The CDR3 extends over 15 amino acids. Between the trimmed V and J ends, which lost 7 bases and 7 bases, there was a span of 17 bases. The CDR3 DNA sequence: TGTGCCAGCACCGATACTGCTTGGGGGAATTCACCCCTCCACTTT. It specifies CASTDTAWGNSPLHF.

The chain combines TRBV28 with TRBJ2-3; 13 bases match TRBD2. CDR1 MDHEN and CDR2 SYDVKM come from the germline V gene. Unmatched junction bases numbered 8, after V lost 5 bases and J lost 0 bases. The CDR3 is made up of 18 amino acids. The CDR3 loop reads CASSGTGTSGTSTDTQYF. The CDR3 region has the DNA TGTGCCAGCAGTGGAACCGGGACTAGCGGGACTAGCACAGATACGCAGTATTTT.

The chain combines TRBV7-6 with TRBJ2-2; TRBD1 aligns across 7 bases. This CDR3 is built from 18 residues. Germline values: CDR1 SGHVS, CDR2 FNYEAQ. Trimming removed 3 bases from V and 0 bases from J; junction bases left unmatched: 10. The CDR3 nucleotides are TGTGCCAGCAGCTTTGCAAACCCCGGGACAGCGAACACCGGGGAGCTGTTTTTT. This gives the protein CASSFANPGTANTGELFF.

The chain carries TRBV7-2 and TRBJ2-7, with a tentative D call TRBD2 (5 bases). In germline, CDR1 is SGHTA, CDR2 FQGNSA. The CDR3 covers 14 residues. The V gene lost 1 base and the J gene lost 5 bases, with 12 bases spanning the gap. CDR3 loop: CASSLELGYHEQYF. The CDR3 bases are TGTGCCAGCAGCTTAGAACTAGGTTACCACGAGCAGTACTTC. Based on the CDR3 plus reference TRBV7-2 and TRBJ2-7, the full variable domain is GAGVSQSPSNKVTEKGKDVELRCDPISGHTALYWYRQSLGQGLEFLIYFQGNSAPDKSGLPSDRFSAERTGGSVSTLTIQRTQQEDSAVYLCASSLELGYHEQYFGPGTRLTVT.